Listed below are T cell receptor beta chains from one sample, sequenced in a study of blood T cell repertoires in COVID-19. The repertoire was sequenced with immunoSEQ multiplex PCR; TCRdb's copy has only in-frame clones and lacks some. The table shows tens of thousands of clones, with approximately 88% occurring only once. The sample was peripheral blood. The origin of the receptors is a man between 65 and 85 years old with active COVID-19. The CDR3 runs from the conserved cysteine through the conserved F or W. D genes are given only for firm matches. Size values are once, few and many counts, or a class for expanded clones, and some rows have none.

clone_size,v_call,d_call,j_call,cdr3_aa,cdr3_nt
-,TRBV28,-,TRBJ1-2,CASMGGVHGYTF,TGTGCCAGCATGGGGGGAGTGCATGGCTACACCTTC
-,TRBV5-1,TRBD1,TRBJ1-4,CASSLEGQGANEKLFF,TGCGCCAGCAGCTTGGAGGGACAGGGTGCTAATGAAAAACTGTTTTTT
-,TRBV7-6,TRBD1,TRBJ1-5,CASSPDREGNQPQHF,TGTGCCAGCAGCCCCGACAGGGAAGGAAATCAGCCCCAGCATTTT
medium-sized,TRBV6-2/TRBV6-3,TRBD2,TRBJ2-5,CASSPGLAGARYQETQYF,TGTGCCAGCAGTCCAGGACTAGCGGGAGCTAGGTACCAAGAGACCCAGTACTTC
once,TRBV7-3,TRBD1,TRBJ1-1,CASSMGQGAHTEAFF,TGTGCCAGCAGCATGGGACAGGGGGCGCACACTGAAGCTTTCTTT
-,TRBV7-9,-,TRBJ2-2,CATGTDANTGELFF,TGTGCGACGGGAACGGACGCGAACACCGGGGAGCTGTTTTTT
-,TRBV3-1/TRBV3-2,-,TRBJ1-1,CASSPMGGNTEAFF,TGTGCCAGCAGCCCCATGGGAGGGAACACTGAAGCTTTCTTT
-,TRBV3-1/TRBV3-2,TRBD2,TRBJ2-3,CASSQGTGGSSTDTQYF,TGTGCCAGCAGCCAAGGGACTGGCGGGAGTAGTACAGATACGCAGTATTTT
-,TRBV7-3,-,TRBJ2-3,CASSLLPSGTGDTQYF,TGTGCCAGCAGCTTATTACCTAGCGGGACAGGAGATACGCAGTATTTT
-,TRBV5-1,TRBD2,TRBJ2-5,CASTAGGPGETQYF,TGCGCCAGCACCGCGGGAGGGCCAGGCGAGACCCAGTACTTC
-,TRBV7-2,-,TRBJ2-5,CASSLGAGNQETQYF,TGTGCCAGCAGCTTAGGGGCCGGTAACCAAGAGACCCAGTACTTC
-,TRBV20-1,-,TRBJ2-3,CSASSPSGSPPRTQYF,TGCAGTGCTAGTAGCCCTTCGGGGTCCCCCCCGCGGACGCAGTATTTT
-,TRBV5-1,-,TRBJ2-3,CASSLRTDTQYF,TGCGCCAGCAGCTTGCGGACAGATACGCAGTATTTT
few,TRBV2,TRBD2,TRBJ2-1,CASSENGRGNNEQFF,TGTGCCAGCAGTGAAAACGGGAGGGGGAACAATGAGCAGTTCTTC
-,TRBV3-1/TRBV3-2,-,TRBJ2-2,CASRALGNTGELFF,TGTGCCAGCAGAGCACTAGGAAACACCGGGGAGCTGTTTTTT
-,TRBV7-2,TRBD2,TRBJ2-3,CASSLLTGGFGTQYF,TGTGCCAGCAGCTTACTAACGGGAGGTTTTGGTACGCAGTATTTT
-,TRBV9,-,TRBJ2-3,CASSVQGSPDTQYF,TGTGCCAGCAGCGTCCAGGGTAGCCCAGATACGCAGTATTTT
-,TRBV6-2/TRBV6-3,-,TRBJ2-2,CASSNEGAGLAGELFF,TGTGCCAGCAGCAACGAAGGGGCGGGATTGGCCGGGGAGCTGTTTTTT
-,TRBV6-5,-,TRBJ1-1,CASTPSGGAYTEAFF,TGTGCCAGCACCCCATCGGGGGGCGCGTACACTGAAGCTTTCTTT
-,TRBV6-1,TRBD2,TRBJ2-3,CASSGGTSGRSSDTQYF,TGTGCCAGCAGTGGAGGGACTAGCGGGAGATCTTCAGATACGCAGTATTTT